These 13 T cell receptor beta chains originate from one sample sequenced in a study of cytomegalovirus exposure and HLA in healthy donors. Use of 60 Vbeta and 13 Jbeta primers characterized the PCR. The repertoire was sequenced with immunoSEQ multiplex PCR; TCRdb's copy has only in-frame clones and lacks some. Of tens of thousands of clones in the sample, over 65% were seen once. Sequencing was performed on PBMCs. These receptor sequences come from a man aged 25-45 years in good health and CMV-seronegative.

CDR3: CASSVGQAVEKLFF. DNA for the CDR3: TGTGCCAGCAGCGTAGGACAAGCCGTTGAAAAACTGTTTTTT. J is TRBJ1-4 and V is TRBV9; D unresolved. The CDR3 length is 14 residues. Trimming shortened V by 0 bases and J by 7 bases, and 10 bases separated the two germline ends. Germline V gives CDR1 SGDLS, CDR2 YYNGEE.

The chain recombines TRBV9 with TRBJ2-1; possibly TRBD2 for D (6 bases). Germline CDR1 and CDR2: SGDLS and YYNGEE. CDR3 length equals 11 residues. V lost 7 bases and J 7 bases, leaving 9 bases between the germline ends. CDR3: CASGLSNEQFF. CDR3 DNA sequence: TGTGCCAGCGGACTATCGAATGAGCAGTTCTTC.

Concerning this clone: The junction departs from germline at one end; a sequencing error may be responsible. The CDR3 DNA reads TGTTCCAGCAGCTTAGAAGACAGAGAGCAGTACTTC. Translating gives CSSSLEDREQYF. The rearrangement links TRBV7-9 to TRBJ2-7, with D perhaps matching TRBD1 (5 bases). This CDR3 comprises 12 residues. CDR1 and CDR2 (germline): SEHNR, FQNEAQ (reference sequence). Looking up the rest from reference TRBV7-9 and TRBJ2-7 gives the full variable domain: DTGVSQNPRHKITKRGQNVTFRCDPISEHNRLYWYRQTLGQGPEFLTYFQNEAQLEKSRLLSDRFSAERPKGSFSTLEIQRTEQGDSAMYLCSSSLEDREQYFGPGTRLTVT.

The rearrangement links TRBV6-6 to TRBJ2-7, with 7 bases that match TRBD1. The V gene end was trimmed by 7 bases and the J gene end by 5 bases; junction bases not matched to a gene: 5. The germline gives CDR1 MNHNY, CDR2 SVGAGI (reference sequence). This CDR3 comprises 12 residues. The CDR3 DNA sequence: TGTGCCAGCACCCAAGACAGGGACGAGCAGTACTTC. Translating it yields CASTQDRDEQYF.

The V gene is TRBV6-6, the J gene TRBJ1-2, with D tentatively TRBD1 (6 bases). V lost 6 bases and J lost 4, with 15 bases in between. Looked up from germline, CDR1 is MNHNY and CDR2 is SVGAGI (reference sequence). This CDR3 is built from 14 residues. The CDR3 is CASRRPRDTYGYTF. The CDR3 bases are TGTGCCAGCAGGAGACCACGGGACACCTATGGCTACACCTTC.

This clone was recorded a few times. The chain couples TRBV6-6 to TRBJ2-7, with D possibly matching TRBD2 (6 bases). Germline V CDR1 and CDR2: MNHNY, SVGAGI (reference sequence). The V gene lost 8 bases and the J gene lost 3 bases, with 11 bases spanning the gap. CDR3 length: 12 amino acids. The CDR3 DNA reads TGTGCCAGCGGCGGGACCTTCTACGAGCAGTACTTC. This sequence encodes CASGGTFYEQYF.

This clone was detected a few times. The CDR3 DNA follows: TGTGCCAGCAGCCCTACGGGGACAGGGGGCTATGGCTACACCTTC. It is translated as CASSPTGTGGYGYTF. The chain links TRBV11-2 to TRBJ1-2; 11 positions agree with TRBD1. The CDR3 contains 15 residues. V was clipped by 5 bases and J by 4 bases; unmatched bases: 6. Germline V gene data show CDR1 as SGHAT and CDR2 as FQNNGV. Using reference TRBV11-2 and TRBJ1-2 for the parts outside the CDR3, the full variable domain is EAGVAQSPRYKIIEKRQSVAFWCNPISGHATLYWYQQILGQGPKLLIQFQNNGVVDDSQLPKDRFSAERLKGVDSTLKIQPAKLEDSAVYLCASSPTGTGGYGYTFGSGTRLTVV.

The gene calls are TRBV4-2 and TRBJ2-2, with a possible D match to TRBD1 (5 bases). V was cut by 0 bases and J by 5 bases, with 10 bases left in between. The germline CDR1 and CDR2 sequences are LGHNA and YNFKEQ. The CDR3 is 15 amino acids. CDR3 nucleotide sequence: TGTGCCAGCAGCCAAGATCCAGGGTGGACCGGGGAGCTGTTTTTT. It yields the protein CASSQDPGWTGELFF.

The V and J genes are TRBV5-5 and TRBJ2-1; the D is unclear. The length of the CDR3 is 15 residues. The V end was cut by 0 bases, the J end by 7 bases, with 14 bases between. CDR1 and CDR2 from the germline V gene are SGHKS and YYEKEE (reference sequence). The DNA for the CDR3 is TGTGCCAGCAGCTTGGGCCACTCTCTAGGTAATGAGCAGTTCTTC. It translates to CASSLGHSLGNEQFF.

This clone turned up a few times. The rearrangement links TRBV29-1 to TRBJ2-7; perhaps TRBD1 as D (5 bases). Trimming took off 1 base at V and 2 bases at J, with 12 bases between the two ends. The V gene's germline CDR1 is SQVTM and CDR2 ANQGSEA. There are 14 residues in the CDR3. The CDR3, as DNA: TGCAGCGTTGAAGGCCAGGGCACACCCTACGAGCAGTACTTC. Translated: CSVEGQGTPYEQYF.

This chain uses TRBV6-5 with TRBJ1-4, with 8 bases matching TRBD1. V was pared by 8 bases and J by 4 bases, with 9 bases of the junction left unmatched. Looked up from germline, CDR1 is MNHEY and CDR2 is SVGAGI. The CDR3 sequence is 15 residues long. CDR3 sequence: CASRPPGQVNEKLFF. For the CDR3, the DNA is TGTGCCAGCCGACCACCGGGACAGGTTAATGAAAAACTGTTTTTT.

The sample holds a few counts of this clone. The V gene is TRBV30, the J gene TRBJ2-3; TRBD1 aligns across 7 bases. The V segment lost 2 bases and the J segment 5 bases; nucleotides outside the gene matches: 4. The CDR3 spans 13 residues. CDR1 and CDR2 (germline): GTSNPN, SVGIG (reference sequence). The CDR3 loop is CAWSKGARDTQYF. The CDR3 DNA follows: TGTGCCTGGAGTAAGGGGGCCAGAGATACGCAGTATTTT. The complete variable domain, with remaining parts taken from reference TRBV30 and TRBJ2-3, reads SQTIHQWPATLVQPVGSPLSLECTVEGTSNPNLYWYRQAAGRGLQLLFYSVGIGQISSEVPQNLSASRPQDRQFILSSKKLLLSDSGFYLCAWSKGARDTQYFGPGTRLTVL.

This clone was seen a few times. The chain links TRBV6-6 to TRBJ2-7; perhaps TRBD1 as D (6 bases). The V gene lost 8 bases and the J gene lost 1 base, with 9 bases spanning the gap. Germline CDR1 and CDR2: MNHNY and SVGAGI (reference sequence). CDR3 length: 12 residues. The CDR3 protein is CASGRGSYEQYF. The CDR3 DNA is TGTGCCAGCGGCAGGGGTTCCTACGAGCAGTACTTC.